This T cell receptor (beta chain) came from a study of blood T cell repertoires in COVID-19. Overall study context: Material from acute and convalescent COVID-19 was sourced from the United States, Italy and Spain.

This CDR3 is 16 amino acids long. V lost 2 bases, J lost 2 bases, and 1 base stayed unmatched. Germline values: CDR1 SNHLY, CDR2 FYNNEI. This clone was seen just once. Participants spanned ages roughly 18 to 95 years and resided in roughly 26 US areas. Measured with immunoSEQ multiplex PCR; TCRdb has only the in-frame clones, and not every one. The data show 150,000 to 200,000 clones, with 84% seen just once and 3% to 3.5% held by the top ten. The sample taken for sequencing was PBMCs or T cells enriched from blood (not recorded which). V usage is TRBV2 and J usage is TRBJ2-6, with 9 bases lining up with TRBD1. This TCR was recovered from a woman aged 25 to 39 who had been exposed to COVID-19. The CDR3 spells CASSETGGAGANVLTF. CDR3 in DNA: TGTGCCAGCAGTGAAACAGGGGGCGCTGGGGCCAACGTCCTGACTTTC.